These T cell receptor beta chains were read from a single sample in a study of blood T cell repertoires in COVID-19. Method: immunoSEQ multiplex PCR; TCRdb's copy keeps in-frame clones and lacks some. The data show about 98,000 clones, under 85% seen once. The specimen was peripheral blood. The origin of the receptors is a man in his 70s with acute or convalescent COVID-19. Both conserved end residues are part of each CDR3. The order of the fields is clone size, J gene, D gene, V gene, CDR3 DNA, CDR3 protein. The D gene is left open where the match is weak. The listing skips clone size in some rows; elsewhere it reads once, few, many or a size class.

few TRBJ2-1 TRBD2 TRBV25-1 TGTGCCAGCAGTGAATATAGCGGGAGGGGGTACAATGAGCAGTTCTTC CASSEYSGRGYNEQFF
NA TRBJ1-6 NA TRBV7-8 TGTGCCAGCAGCTTAGCGGTGGCAGGGTCGAATTCACCCCTCCACTTT CASSLAVAGSNSPLHF
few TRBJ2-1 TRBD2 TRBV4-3 TGCGCCAGCAGCCAAGGCACTAGCGGATACAATGTGGAGCAGTTCTTC CASSQGTSGYNVEQFF
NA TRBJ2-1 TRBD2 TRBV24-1 TGTGCCACCAGGGGACTAGCGGAAAATGAGCAGTTCTTC CATRGLAENEQFF
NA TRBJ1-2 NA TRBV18 TGTGCCAGCTCACTGACAGGAGGCGGCTACACCTTC CASSLTGGGYTF
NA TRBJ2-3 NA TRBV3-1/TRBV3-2 TGTGCCAGCAGCTACTGGAGTCGAAGCACAGATACGCAGTATTTT CASSYWSRSTDTQYF
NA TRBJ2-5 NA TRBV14 TGTGCCAGCAGCCAAGATCAAGGCGGTCCGTGGTACTTC CASSQDQGGPWYF
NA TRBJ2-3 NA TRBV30 TGTGCCTGGACCGAAGGGAGCGGGTCAGGCACAGATACGCAGTATTTT CAWTEGSGSGTDTQYF
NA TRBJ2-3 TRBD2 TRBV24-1 TGTGCCACCGCGGCGACTAGCGGGGGCACAGATACGCAGTATTTT CATAATSGGTDTQYF
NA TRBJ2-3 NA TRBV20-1 TGCAGTGCTAGTCGGGAGTCAGATACGCAGTATTTT CSASRESDTQYF
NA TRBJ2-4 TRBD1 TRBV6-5 TGTGCCAGCAGCAGAGACAGGGACAAAAACATTCAGTACTTC CASSRDRDKNIQYF
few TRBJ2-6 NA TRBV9 TGTGCCAGCAGCGGACACTCTGGGGCCAACGTCCTGACTTTC CASSGHSGANVLTF
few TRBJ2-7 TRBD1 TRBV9 TGTGCCAGCAGCGGATACACACAGGGGGCCTACGAGCAGTACTTC CASSGYTQGAYEQYF
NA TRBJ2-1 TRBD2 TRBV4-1 TGCGCCAGCAGCCAAGATCGGTTCGGGGGGGGCTCCTACAATGAGCAGTTCTTC CASSQDRFGGGSYNEQFF
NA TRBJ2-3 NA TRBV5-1 TGCGCCAGCAGCTCCCGAACTAGCACAGATACGCAGTATTTT CASSSRTSTDTQYF
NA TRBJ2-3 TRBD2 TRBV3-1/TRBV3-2 TGTGCCAGCAGCCCCACTAGCGGGAGGCCAGATACGCAGTATTTT CASSPTSGRPDTQYF
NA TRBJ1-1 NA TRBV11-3 TGTGCCAGCAGCTTCCAGGTTGGCACTGAAGCTTTCTTT CASSFQVGTEAFF
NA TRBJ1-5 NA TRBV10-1 TGCGCCAGCGGCCCGACAGGATATAGCAATCAGCCCCAGCATTTT CASGPTGYSNQPQHF
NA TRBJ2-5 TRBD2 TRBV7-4 TGTGCCAGCAGCTTAGAGGCTAGCGGGAGGGACGGGACCCAGTACTTC CASSLEASGRDGTQYF
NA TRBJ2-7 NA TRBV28 TGTGCCAGCAGTTTGCCCACCGCCGGGCAGTACTTC CASSLPTAGQYF
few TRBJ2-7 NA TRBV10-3 TGTGCCATCAGTGGAGCAGGGCCCAGCGAGCAGTACTTC CAISGAGPSEQYF
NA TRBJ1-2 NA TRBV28 TGTGCCAGCAGTCTACAGGGTGGGTATGGCTACACCTTC CASSLQGGYGYTF
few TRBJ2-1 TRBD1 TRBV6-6 TGTGCCAGCAGGAGGCCAGACAGGGGAGGCAATGAGCAGTTCTTC CASRRPDRGGNEQFF
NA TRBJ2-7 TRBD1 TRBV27 TGTGCCAGTGAGGGGGCCGAGCAGTACTTC CASEGAEQYF
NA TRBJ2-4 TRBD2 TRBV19 TGTGCCAGTAGTATAGGAGGAGCGGGGGGCGGGTCGGTAGACATTCAGTACTTC CASSIGGAGGGSVDIQYF
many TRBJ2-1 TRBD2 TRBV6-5 TGTGCCAGCAGTTACGGCGGGAGGAATGAGCAGTTCTTC CASSYGGRNEQFF
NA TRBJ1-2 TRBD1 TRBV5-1 TGCGCCAGCAGCTTATCAGGGGGCTATGGCTACACCTTC CASSLSGGYGYTF
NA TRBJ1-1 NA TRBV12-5 TGTGCTAGTGGTCTGGGGCAGGGGTACACTGAAGCTTTCTTT CASGLGQGYTEAFF
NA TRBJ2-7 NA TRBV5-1 TGCGCCAGCAGCTTCAGAGCGGGCGTATCCTACGAGCAGTACTTC CASSFRAGVSYEQYF
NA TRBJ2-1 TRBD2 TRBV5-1 TGCGCCAGCAGCTTGGCCGGGACTAGCGGGAGGAGAGTGGGCAATGAGCAGTTCTTC CASSLAGTSGRRVGNEQFF
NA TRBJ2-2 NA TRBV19 TGTGCCAGTAGTAAGGGTTTTCCTGGAGGAACCGGGGAGCTGTTTTTT CASSKGFPGGTGELFF
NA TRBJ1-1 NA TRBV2 TGTGCCAGCAGGGTTCAGGGCTTAGCTTTCTTT CASRVQGLAFF
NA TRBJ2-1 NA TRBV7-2 TGTGCCAGCACGCTACATGGGGAGCAGAGAAGGAGCTCCTACAATGAGCAGTTCTTC CASTLHGEQRRSSYNEQFF
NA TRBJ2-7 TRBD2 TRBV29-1 TGCAGCGTTGCCGGGACTAGCCTCTCCTACGAGCAGTACTTC CSVAGTSLSYEQYF
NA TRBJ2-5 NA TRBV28 TGTGCCAGCAGTCCTACGGGACTTCAAGAGACCCAGTACTTC CASSPTGLQETQYF
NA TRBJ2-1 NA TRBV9 TGTGCCAGCAGCATCCACTACAATGAGCAGTTCTTC CASSIHYNEQFF